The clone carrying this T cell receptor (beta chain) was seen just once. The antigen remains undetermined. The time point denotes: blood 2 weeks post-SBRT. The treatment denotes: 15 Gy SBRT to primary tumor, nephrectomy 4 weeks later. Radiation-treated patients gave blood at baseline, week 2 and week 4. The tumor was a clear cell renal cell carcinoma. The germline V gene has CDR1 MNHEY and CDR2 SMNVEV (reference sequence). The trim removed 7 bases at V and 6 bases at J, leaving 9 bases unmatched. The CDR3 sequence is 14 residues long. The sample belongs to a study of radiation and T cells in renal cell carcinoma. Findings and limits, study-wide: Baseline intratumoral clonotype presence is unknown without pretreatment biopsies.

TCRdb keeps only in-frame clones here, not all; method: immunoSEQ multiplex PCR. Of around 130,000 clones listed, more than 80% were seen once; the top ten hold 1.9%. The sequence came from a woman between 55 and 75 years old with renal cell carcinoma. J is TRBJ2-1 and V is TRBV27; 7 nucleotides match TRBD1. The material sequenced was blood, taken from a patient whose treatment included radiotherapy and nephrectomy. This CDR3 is CASKVGTGVNEQFF. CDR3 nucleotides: TGTGCCAGCAAAGTAGGTACAGGGGTCAATGAGCAGTTCTTC.